This T cell receptor beta chain is from a study of naive and memory T cell subsets. Findings of the study overall: Expression changes during T cell differentiation may affect RNA-based TCR counts.

This clonotype has at least ten counts. What it binds is unknown. An equimolar mix of two oligonucleotides served as the beta constant-region primer for TRBC1 and TRBC2. TCRdb independently ran MiXCR on the UMI-ligation and nested PCR reads; one entry per CDR3 protein. Here the sample spans about 85,000 distinct CDR3 sequences, less than 15% being singletons. Trimming cost V 1 base and J 3 bases, with 9 bases left between them. In germline, CDR1 is KGHSH, CDR2 LQKENI. The CDR3 covers 14 residues. V usage is TRBV18 and J usage is TRBJ1-1; a weak D match, TRBD1 (5 bases). The specimen sequenced was central memory CD4+ T cells from blood. The receptor comes from a human donor in good health. In nucleotides, the CDR3 is TGTGCCAGCTCACCACGTTGGGGGGACACTGAAGCTTTCTTT. It specifies CASSPRWGDTEAFF.